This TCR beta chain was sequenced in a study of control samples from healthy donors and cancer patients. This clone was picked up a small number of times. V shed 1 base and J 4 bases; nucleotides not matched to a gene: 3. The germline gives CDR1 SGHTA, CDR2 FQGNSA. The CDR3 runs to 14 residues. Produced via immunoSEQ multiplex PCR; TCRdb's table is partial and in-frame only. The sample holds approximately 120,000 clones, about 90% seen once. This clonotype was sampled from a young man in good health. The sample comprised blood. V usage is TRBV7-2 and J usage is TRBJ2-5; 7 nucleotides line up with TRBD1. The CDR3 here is CASSLGQGLETQYF. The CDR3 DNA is TGTGCCAGCAGCTTAGGACAGGGTTTAGAGACCCAGTACTTC.